These 4 T cell receptor beta chains were all obtained from the same sample, sequenced in a study of OX40 agonist ivuxolimab in advanced cancers. Measured with immunoSEQ multiplex PCR; TCRdb has only the in-frame clones, and not every one. Of some 100,000 clones in the sample, 75% to 95% are singletons; the top ten hold over 0.3%. Here the sequenced sample was CD4+ or CD8+ T cells sorted from blood, taken in a trial of the OX40 agonist ivuxolimab. Receptor source: an adult with an advanced solid tumor such as melanoma, head and neck, liver or kidney cancer.

CDR3 bases: TGTGCCAGCGGACAGGGTCTCCACGAGCAGTACTTC. Its translation: CASGQGLHEQYF. The chain carries TRBV7-6 and TRBJ2-7, with 8 bases matching TRBD1. Per germline, CDR1 SGHVS and CDR2 FNYEAQ. The CDR3 extends over 12 amino acids. Trimming took 8 bases from V and 5 from J; bases not matched to a gene: 5. The complete variable domain, with remaining parts taken from reference TRBV7-6 and TRBJ2-7, reads GAGVSQSPRYKVTKRGQDVALRCDPISGHVSLYWYRQALGQGPEFLTYFNYEAQQDKSGLPNDRFSAERPEGSISTLTIQRTEQRDSAMYRCASGQGLHEQYFGPGTRLTVT.

This clone has just one count. The V and J genes are TRBV28 and TRBJ1-1; TRBD1 matches 7 bases. There are 12 residues in the CDR3. J lost 8 bases, V lost 5 bases, and 5 bases had no gene match. Germline CDR1 reads MDHEN; CDR2 reads SYDVKM. CDR3: CASSPGTAEAFF. The CDR3 DNA is TGTGCCAGCAGTCCAGGGACAGCCGAAGCTTTCTTT.

The CDR3 coding sequence is TGCGCCAGCAGCTTGGCCGGGGGGAACGCGAAGAATGAGCAGTTCTTC. Encoded protein: CASSLAGGNAKNEQFF. The chain employs TRBV5-1 and TRBJ2-1; 7 bases map to TRBD2. This CDR3 has 16 residues. V trimming: 0 bases; J trimming: 7 bases; junction bases outside the gene matches: 10. Germline V gene sequence: CDR1 SGHRS, CDR2 YFSETQ. The full variable domain, its missing parts supplied by reference TRBV5-1 and TRBJ2-1, is KAGVTQTPRYLIKTRGQQVTLSCSPISGHRSVSWYQQTPGQGLQFLFEYFSETQRNKGNFPGRFSGRQFSNSRSEMNVSTLELGDSALYLCASSLAGGNAKNEQFFGPGTRLTVL.

This chain links TRBV28 with TRBJ1-3; 10 nucleotides line up with TRBD1. Germline V gives CDR1 MDHEN, CDR2 SYDVKM. The CDR3 has 14 residues. Trimming removed 6 bases from V and 1 base from J; junction bases left unmatched: 0. The CDR3: CASRGQGSGNTIYF. CDR3 in DNA: TGTGCCAGCAGGGGACAGGGGTCTGGAAACACCATATATTTT.